The 11 T cell receptor beta chains below come from one sample, sequenced in a study of shared clonotypes between healthy human individuals. Using immunoSEQ multiplex PCR, the repertoire was profiled, and TCRdb retains in-frame clones only, with some absent. The table lists fewer than 800,000 clones, about 91% of them singletons, with more than 20% in the top ten. Terminally differentiated effector memory CD45RA+ cells were left out of the naive CD8 fraction, which was CD45RO-negative and positively selected for CCR7. Sequenced sample: naive CD8+ T cells sorted from blood. Every receptor here comes from a man aged 25-40 years in good health.

The J gene is TRBJ2-5, the V gene TRBV27; possibly TRBD1 for D (6 bases). The CDR3 is 17 amino acids. V was pared by 5 bases and J by 1 base, with 20 bases between. CDR1 and CDR2 (germline): MNHEY, SMNVEV (reference sequence). The DNA for the CDR3 is TGTGCCAGCAGTGAAACCCCAGCTCAGGACAGCCAAGAGACCCAGTACTTC. Protein product: CASSETPAQDSQETQYF.

This clone was seen a single time. The CDR3 DNA sequence: TGCGCCAGCAGCCAAGTTAGGACAGGAGCCTACGAGCAGTACTTC. Protein product: CASSQVRTGAYEQYF. V and J are TRBV4-1 and TRBJ2-7; 7 bases fit TRBD1. This CDR3 spans 15 amino acids. CDR1 and CDR2 from the germline V gene are MGHRA and YSYEKL. With V trimmed by 1 base and J by 2 bases, 5 bases remained unmatched.

J is TRBJ2-1 and V is TRBV19; 15 bases align to TRBD2. The trim removed 1 base at V and 4 bases at J, leaving 2 bases unmatched. The germline CDR1 and CDR2 sequences are LNHDA and SQIVND (reference sequence). This CDR3 spans 17 amino acids. The CDR3 reads CASSIVGTSGGYNEQFF. The CDR3 region has the DNA TGTGCCAGTAGTATAGTGGGGACTAGCGGGGGGTACAATGAGCAGTTCTTC.

The gene calls are TRBV9 and TRBJ2-2; D unresolved. Germline V gene sequence: CDR1 SGDLS, CDR2 YYNGEE. This CDR3 is built from 15 residues. Trimming shortened V by 2 bases and J by 5 bases, and 13 bases separated the two germline ends. CDR3 sequence: CASSVTNSRTGELFF. DNA of the CDR3: TGTGCCAGCAGCGTTACCAACAGTCGTACCGGGGAGCTGTTTTTT.

With respect to this clone: The same CDR3 can be traced to other DNA sequences in this sample. The rearrangement uses TRBV27 and TRBJ1-5; the D is unclear. Germline CDR1 is MNHEY and CDR2 is SMNVEV (reference sequence). This CDR3 is 15 amino acids long. Trimming removed 3 bases at V and 3 bases at J, with 12 bases between. CDR3 protein: CASSLSGDSNQPQHF. CDR3 nucleotides: TGTGCCAGCAGTTTGTCGGGAGACTCCAATCAGCCCCAGCATTTT.

The chain combines TRBV27 with TRBJ2-7, with unresolved D. The length of the CDR3 is 14 residues. Germline CDR1 reads MNHEY; CDR2 reads SMNVEV (reference sequence). Trimming cost V 6 bases and J 4 bases, with 16 bases left between them. The CDR3 sequence: CASSYGPAGYEQYF. The CDR3 nucleotides are TGTGCCAGCAGCTACGGACCGGCCGGTTACGAGCAGTACTTC.

The chain couples TRBV28 to TRBJ1-5, with TRBD1 matching over 7 bases. The length of the CDR3 is 14 residues. Trimming cost V 5 bases and J 7 bases; bases outside gene matches: 8. Germline CDR1 is MDHEN and CDR2 is SYDVKM. The CDR3 sequence: CASSPDRETQPQHF. The CDR3 DNA is TGTGCCAGCAGTCCTGACAGGGAAACCCAGCCCCAGCATTTT.

The genes are TRBV10-3 and TRBJ2-2, with 7 nucleotides matching TRBD1. This CDR3 comprises 14 residues. Trimming at V came to 2 bases and at J to 6 bases, leaving 3 bases not matched to a gene. Germline lookup yields CDR1 ENHRY and CDR2 SYGVKD. CDR3 nucleotide sequence: TGTGCCATCAGTGAGGTACAGGGGTCCGGGGAGCTGTTTTTT. Its translation: CAISEVQGSGELFF.

The chain combines TRBV5-6 with TRBJ1-1; TRBD1 aligns across 9 bases. The trim removed 0 bases at V and 4 bases at J, leaving 4 bases unmatched. The germline gives CDR1 SGHDT, CDR2 YYEEEE. This CDR3 contains 15 residues. CDR3 bases: TGTGCCAGCAGCTTGGGGCGACAGGGGGTCACTGAAGCTTTCTTT. Encoded protein: CASSLGRQGVTEAFF.

The chain couples TRBV29-1 to TRBJ2-3; 9 positions agree with TRBD1. Germline CDR1 is SQVTM and CDR2 is ANQGSEA. The CDR3 has 16 residues. V lost 4 bases and J lost 4; bases outside the gene matches: 12. The DNA for the CDR3 is TGCAGCGTTGGGGGTGGAAAACAGGGGGCGTCAGATACGCAGTATTTT. Translation: CSVGGGKQGASDTQYF.

The chain employs TRBV18 and TRBJ2-1; 16 bases are a match to TRBD2. Germline CDR1 is KGHSH and CDR2 is LQKENI. The J segment lost 3 bases and the V segment lost 3 bases, leaving 5 bases of the junction unmatched. The CDR3 consists of 18 residues. CDR3 sequence (DNA): TGTGCCAGCTCACCGGGACTAGCGGGAGGGCTCAACTACAATGAGCAGTTCTTC. Residues: CASSPGLAGGLNYNEQFF.